What follows are 4 T cell receptor beta chains derived from one specimen sequenced in a study of OX40 agonist ivuxolimab in advanced cancers. Produced via immunoSEQ multiplex PCR; TCRdb's table is partial and in-frame only. In the table there are around 72,000 clones, approximately 80% of which are singletons. The input for sequencing was CD4+ or CD8+ T cells sorted from blood, taken in a trial of the OX40 agonist ivuxolimab. These receptors all stem from an adult with an advanced solid tumor such as melanoma, head and neck, liver or kidney cancer.

The genes are TRBV28 and TRBJ2-2; D is tentatively TRBD1 or TRBD2 (5 bases each). V lost 4 bases and J 1 base, leaving 13 bases between the germline ends. In germline, CDR1 is MDHEN, CDR2 SYDVKM. The CDR3 sequence is 16 residues long. CDR3 sequence (DNA): TGTGCCAGCAGTTCCACCGGGGCCAAGAACACCGGGGAGCTGTTTTTT. It is translated as CASSSTGAKNTGELFF.

This chain joins TRBV28 and TRBJ1-2; 7 bases fit TRBD1. Germline V gene data show CDR1 as MDHEN and CDR2 as SYDVKM. The V segment lost 8 bases and the J segment 4 bases; nucleotides outside the gene matches: 10. The CDR3 sequence is 14 residues long. CDR3 coding DNA: TGTGCCAGCCGAAGCGCAGGGGGGGTCTATGGCTACACCTTC. Its protein product is CASRSAGGVYGYTF.

The table lists this clone with a count of one. V and J are TRBV6-4 and TRBJ2-3; TRBD1 is a possible D gene (5 bases). Trimming removed 6 bases at V and 6 bases at J, with 16 bases between. The CDR3 is 14 amino acids. Germline V CDR1 and CDR2: MRHNA, SNTAGT. This chain's CDR3 is CASSENPGSDTQYF. As DNA, the CDR3 is TGTGCCAGCAGCGAGAATCCAGGGTCGGATACGCAGTATTTT.

This clone was found once. The gene calls are TRBV5-6 and TRBJ2-7; the match to TRBD1 covers 8 bases. Losses at the gene ends were 5 bases for V and 6 bases for J; bases not matched to a gene: 13. From germline, CDR1 is SGHDT and CDR2 YYEEEE. This CDR3 region has 15 residues. CDR3 sequence reads: CASSYAVSGGREQYF. Here the CDR3 DNA reads TGTGCCAGCAGTTACGCCGTCTCAGGGGGCCGCGAGCAGTACTTC. Full variable domain (rest looked up from reference TRBV5-6 and TRBJ2-7): DAGVTQSPTHLIKTRGQQVTLRCSPKSGHDTVSWYQQALGQGPQFIFQYYEEEERQRGNFPDRFSGHQFPNYSSELNVNALLLGDSALYLCASSYAVSGGREQYFGPGTRLTVT.